This entry lists 24 T cell receptor beta chains sequenced from one sample in a study of T-cell memory formation after mild COVID-19. TCRdb re-called the 5' RACE reads with MiXCR, one entry per CDR3 protein. The sample lists roughly 110,000 distinct CDR3 sequences; 15% to 20% were seen once. Sequencing input: PBMCs or a T cell subset sorted from them (not recorded which). The receptors stem from an adult woman who had mild COVID-19 (a few samples of this study predate the infection). Cell type and time point are not known.

In this sample, this clonotype turned up a few times. This rearrangement joins TRBV12-3 or TRBV12-4 to TRBJ2-1; D is perhaps TRBD1 (5 bases). V was clipped by 5 bases and J by 5 bases, with 22 bases between them. CDR3 length equals 17 residues. CDR3 nucleotides: TGTGCCAGCAGTCCCCCCTCTGAAGGGGTCCCTCACAATGAGCAGTTCTTC. As protein: CASSPPSEGVPHNEQFF.

The rearrangement links TRBV2 to TRBJ2-7, with D maybe TRBD1 (5 bases). CDR3 length equals 14 residues. The germline CDR1 and CDR2 sequences are SNHLY and FYNNEI. V lost 0 bases to trimming and J lost 4 bases, with 10 bases between them. The CDR3 nucleotides read TGTGCCAGCAGTGAAGCGGGCAGGGTATACGAGCAGTACTTC. Encoded protein: CASSEAGRVYEQYF. Filled out from reference TRBV2 and TRBJ2-7, the complete variable domain reads EPEVTQTPSHQVTQMGQEVILRCVPISNHLYFYWYRQILGQKVEFLVSFYNNEISEKSEIFDDQFSVERPDGSNFTLKIRSTKLEDSAMYFCASSEAGRVYEQYFGPGTRLTVT.

This chain joins TRBV19 and TRBJ2-3; D remains unclear. Trimming cost V 2 bases and J 2 bases, with 8 bases left between them. The germline V gene has CDR1 LNHDA and CDR2 SQIVND (reference sequence). The CDR3 covers 14 residues. As DNA, the CDR3 is TGTGCCAGTAGTATAAAAAGATACACAGATACGCAGTATTTT. Its protein is CASSIKRYTDTQYF.

This chain joins TRBV4-2 and TRBJ2-2; 10 bases fit TRBD2. CDR1 LGHNA and CDR2 YNFKEQ come from the germline V gene. The CDR3 runs to 17 residues. V shed 0 bases, J shed 3 bases, and the junction held 4 bases outside the gene matches. The CDR3: CASSQDPSGGHTGELFF. CDR3 coding DNA: TGTGCCAGCAGCCAAGATCCTAGCGGGGGCCACACCGGGGAGCTGTTTTTT.

The chain recombines TRBV20-1 with TRBJ2-7; 9 nucleotides line up with TRBD1. Germline assignment: CDR1 DFQATT and CDR2 SNEGSKA (reference sequence). The V and J ends lost 8 bases and 1 base, in that order; junction bases with no gene match: 12. The CDR3 has 15 residues. The CDR3 DNA is TGCAGTCTACTGGTTCGGACAGGGGTTTCCTACGAGCAGTACTTC. Translated: CSLLVRTGVSYEQYF.

The gene calls are TRBV10-2 and TRBJ2-5; D ambiguous. This CDR3 has 16 residues. Trimming removed 3 bases at V and 1 base at J, with 15 bases between. CDR1 and CDR2 (germline): WSHSY, SAAADI. CDR3 DNA sequence: TGCGCCAGCAGTGACTCTCCCGGACGCCTCCAAGAGACCCAGTACTTC. Its protein product is CASSDSPGRLQETQYF.

CDR3 sequence reads: CASSLARGYQNIQYF. CDR3 coding DNA: TGTGCCAGCAGCTTAGCGCGCGGCTACCAAAACATTCAGTACTTC. This rearrangement joins TRBV7-9 to TRBJ2-4; D is undetermined. The germline V and J ends were trimmed by 0 bases and 5 bases, with 11 bases remaining between them. Germline values: CDR1 SEHNR, CDR2 FQNEAQ (reference sequence). The CDR3 length is 15 residues.

The chain has TRBV29-1 and TRBJ1-1; D unresolved. Germline CDR1 reads SQVTM; CDR2 reads ANQGSEA. V was pared by 2 bases and J by 3 bases, with 7 bases between. The CDR3 length is 12 residues. The CDR3 region is CSVEPGDTEAFF. In nucleotides, the CDR3 is TGCAGCGTTGAACCCGGGGACACTGAAGCTTTCTTT.

The chain recombines TRBV19 with TRBJ1-1; weak D call: TRBD1 (6 bases). The CDR3 covers 14 residues. V lost 5 bases and J lost 2, with 12 bases in between. The germline V gene encodes CDR1 LNHDA and CDR2 SQIVND (reference sequence). CDR3 sequence: CASSLLGGNTEAFF. CDR3 DNA sequence: TGTGCCAGTAGTCTCCTAGGGGGTAACACTGAAGCTTTCTTT. The full variable domain, its missing parts supplied by reference TRBV19 and TRBJ1-1, is DGGITQSPKYLFRKEGQNVTLSCEQNLNHDAMYWYRQDPGQGLRLIYYSQIVNDFQKGDIAEGYSVSREKKESFPLTVTSAQKNPTAFYLCASSLLGGNTEAFFGQGTRLTVV.

This clonotype showed up just a few times. The CDR3 bases are TGTGCCAGTAGTATTGGCGTCGGGCTGAGCTCCTACGAGCAGTACTTC. Protein: CASSIGVGLSSYEQYF. The chain carries TRBV19 and TRBJ2-7, with D unresolved. CDR3 length equals 16 residues. Germline V gene sequence: CDR1 LNHDA, CDR2 SQIVND (reference sequence). Trimming removed 3 bases at V and 0 bases at J, with 15 bases between. The whole variable domain, remainder taken from reference TRBV19 and TRBJ2-7, is DGGITQSPKYLFRKEGQNVTLSCEQNLNHDAMYWYRQDPGQGLRLIYYSQIVNDFQKGDIAEGYSVSREKKESFPLTVTSAQKNPTAFYLCASSIGVGLSSYEQYFGPGTRLTVT.

This chain connects TRBV12-3 or TRBV12-4 to TRBJ1-4; 8 bases agree with TRBD1. The ends lost 5 bases at V and 4 bases at J; junction bases unmatched: 3. There are 14 residues in the CDR3. The CDR3 region has the DNA TGTGCCAGCAGTCAGGACAGGGTTAATGAAAAACTGTTTTTT. Amino acid sequence: CASSQDRVNEKLFF.

The V call is TRBV6-2 or TRBV6-3, the J call TRBJ2-2, with unresolved D. Germline CDR1 reads MNHEY; CDR2 reads SVGEGT. V shed 6 bases and J shed 5 bases, with 13 bases lying between them. CDR3 length: 14 residues. CDR3 loop: CASSPESTTGELFF. The DNA for the CDR3 is TGTGCCAGCAGCCCCGAAAGCACAACCGGGGAGCTGTTTTTT.

This clonotype was seen ten or more times. V usage is TRBV11-3 and J usage is TRBJ2-7, with D tentatively TRBD2 (6 bases). Germline assignment: CDR1 SGHNT and CDR2 YENEEA. Trimming removed 1 base at V and 0 bases at J, with 7 bases between. The CDR3 runs to 14 residues. CDR3 in DNA: TGTGCCAGCAGCTTAGCGGGAGTCTCCTACGAGCAGTACTTC. Its translation: CASSLAGVSYEQYF.

This sequence joins TRBV7-9 and TRBJ1-2; a weak D match, TRBD1 (5 bases). The V and J ends lost 4 bases and 1 base respectively, with 10 bases between them. Germline-derived CDR1 and CDR2 are SEHNR and FQNEAQ (reference sequence). This CDR3 spans 14 amino acids. CDR3 nucleotides: TGTGCCAGCAGCTCCGGGACCCTTAACTATGGCTACACCTTC. Protein sequence: CASSSGTLNYGYTF.

V is TRBV29-1 and J is TRBJ2-7; no clear D gene. V lost 4 bases, J lost 4 bases, and 8 bases lay in between. The CDR3 spans 11 residues. From germline, CDR1 is SQVTM and CDR2 ANQGSEA. CDR3 DNA sequence: TGCAGCGTTGGGGTTGGATACGAGCAGTACTTC. Amino acid sequence: CSVGVGYEQYF.

For this clonotype: One junction end disagrees with the germline gene, perhaps due to a read error. V and J are TRBV6-5 and TRBJ2-3; 8 nucleotides align to TRBD2. The CDR3 spans 16 residues. Germline lookup yields CDR1 MNHEY and CDR2 SVGAGI. The CDR3 reads CASNYPRGASTDTQYF. The DNA of the CDR3 is TGTGCCAGCAATTACCCGCGGGGGGCTAGCACAGATACGCAGTATTTT.

In this sample, this clonotype turned up a few times. This chain connects TRBV5-5 to TRBJ1-5; D unclear. Germline V gives CDR1 SGHKS, CDR2 YYEKEE (reference sequence). V was clipped by 0 bases and J by 6 bases, with 10 bases between them. This CDR3 has 14 amino acids. CDR3 sequence reads: CASSLDWPRQPQHF. Written as DNA, the CDR3 is TGTGCCAGCAGCTTGGATTGGCCCCGTCAGCCCCAGCATTTT.

The chain links TRBV20-1 to TRBJ2-7; 11 bases are shared with TRBD2. Germline-derived CDR1 and CDR2 are DFQATT and SNEGSKA (reference sequence). CDR3 size: 12 residues. With 2 bases clipped from V and 6 bases from J, the junction kept 0 bases outside the gene matches. The chain's CDR3 is CSARLAGGEQYF. The CDR3 nucleotides read TGCAGTGCTAGACTAGCGGGAGGCGAGCAGTACTTC.

V gene TRBV4-2 combines with J gene TRBJ1-1, with TRBD1 as a possible D gene (6 bases). The CDR3 contains 13 residues. V lost 7 bases, J lost 5 bases, and 14 bases lay in between. Germline CDR1 and CDR2: LGHNA and YNFKEQ. Here the CDR3 DNA reads TGTGCCAGCACCCCAAGGGGGGAAACTGAAGCTTTCTTT. Residues: CASTPRGETEAFF.

The genes are TRBV15 and TRBJ2-7, with 9 positions matching TRBD2. Germline loops: CDR1 LNHNV, CDR2 YYDKDF (reference sequence). The J segment lost 2 bases and the V segment lost 2 bases, leaving 7 bases of the junction unmatched. The CDR3 consists of 16 residues. CDR3 in DNA: TGTGCCACCAGCAGACTAGCGGGGACTAAAGCCTACGAGCAGTACTTC. This sequence encodes CATSRLAGTKAYEQYF.

J is TRBJ1-2 and V is TRBV13; D is unresolved. Trimming cost V 4 bases and J 5 bases, with 14 bases left between them. Germline CDR1 reads PRHDT; CDR2 reads FYEKMQ (reference sequence). The CDR3 is made up of 14 amino acids. CDR3 coding DNA: TGTGCCAGCAGCTCTAGAGGGAATTGGTATGGCTACACCTTC. Its protein product is CASSSRGNWYGYTF.

V usage is TRBV7-6 and J usage is TRBJ1-1; weak D call: TRBD1 (6 bases). Trimming took 4 bases from V and 0 from J, leaving 9 bases between them. CDR1 is SGHVS, CDR2 FNYEAQ, per germline. The CDR3 has 14 amino acids. DNA for the CDR3: TGTGCCAGCAGCTGGACAGAATTGAACACTGAAGCTTTCTTT. This gives the protein CASSWTELNTEAFF.

This sequence joins TRBV5-4 and TRBJ2-1; 7 positions agree with TRBD2. The CDR3 has 15 residues. CDR1 SGHNT and CDR2 YYREEE come from the germline V gene (reference sequence). Trimming at V came to 3 bases and at J to 4 bases, leaving 7 bases not matched to a gene. CDR3 in amino acids: CASSWLAEIYNEQFF. The CDR3 DNA reads TGTGCCAGCAGCTGGCTAGCGGAAATTTACAATGAGCAGTTCTTC.

This clonotype showed up just a few times. The CDR3 DNA follows: TGCGCCAGCAGCCTCCGGGACCCGGCTAACTATGGCTACACCTTC. Its protein is CASSLRDPANYGYTF. The rearrangement joins TRBV4-1 to TRBJ1-2; D perhaps matches TRBD1 (5 bases). The CDR3 consists of 15 residues. Per the germline V gene, CDR1 is MGHRA and CDR2 is YSYEKL. Trimming shortened V by 4 bases and J by 0 bases, and 12 bases separated the two germline ends.